This is a list of T cell receptor beta chains from one sample in a study of cytomegalovirus exposure and HLA in healthy donors. Sequencing used immunoSEQ multiplex PCR; TCRdb keeps in-frame clones, though not all of them. The repertoire has some 200,000 clones, roughly 82% of them found once; the top ten carry around 2.8%. What was sequenced was PBMCs. The receptors come from a woman between 50 and 59 years old in good health and CMV-seropositive. The CDR3 runs from the conserved cysteine through the conserved F or W. D genes are given only for firm matches.

J: TRBJ2-7; V: TRBV5-6; D: .; CDR3: CASSLEGSGYEQYF
J: TRBJ1-3; V: TRBV7-2; D: TRBD1; CDR3: CASSLHGTDSGNTIYF
J: TRBJ2-7; V: TRBV7-3; D: TRBD2; CDR3: CASSPGGASGAYEQYF
J: TRBJ2-1; V: TRBV6-1; D: TRBD2; CDR3: CASSPGAGGLYEQFF
J: TRBJ2-1; V: TRBV7-3; D: TRBD2; CDR3: CASSLGGGAFQGEQFF
J: TRBJ2-2; V: TRBV27; D: .; CDR3: CASSPTAHRGANTGELFF
J: TRBJ1-2; V: TRBV6-4; D: TRBD1; CDR3: CASSNGQGSYGYTF
J: TRBJ1-1; V: TRBV18; D: .; CDR3: CASCVTGPGENTEAFF
J: TRBJ2-5; V: TRBV19; D: TRBD1; CDR3: CASSIEGTGGIQETQYF
J: TRBJ1-1; V: TRBV5-6; D: .; CDR3: CASSLMTRAAFEAFF
J: TRBJ2-5; V: TRBV7-2; D: TRBD2; CDR3: CASELGGATQTQYF
J: TRBJ1-3; V: TRBV6-5; D: TRBD1; CDR3: CASRPGTVSGNTIYF
J: TRBJ1-5; V: TRBV7-4; D: TRBD1; CDR3: CASSTGEQQPQHF
J: TRBJ1-2; V: TRBV18; D: TRBD1; CDR3: CASSPQGATGYTF
J: TRBJ1-1; V: TRBV7-9; D: TRBD1; CDR3: CSSSRQSGTGQPNTEAFF
J: TRBJ2-7; V: TRBV5-1; D: TRBD1; CDR3: CASSRTGHTYEQYF
J: TRBJ2-1; V: TRBV5-4; D: .; CDR3: CASSLGERTRSYNEQFF
J: TRBJ2-7; V: TRBV4-2; D: TRBD2; CDR3: CASSQELADSYEQYF
J: TRBJ2-7; V: TRBV4-1; D: TRBD1; CDR3: CASSPEDRVLLYEQYF
J: TRBJ1-5; V: TRBV7-2; D: .; CDR3: CASSLGPYSNQPQHF
J: TRBJ1-5; V: TRBV6-5; D: TRBD1; CDR3: CASSWPRDRDQPQHF
J: TRBJ1-2; V: TRBV5-5; D: .; CDR3: CASSPSAGAYNYGYTF
J: TRBJ2-5; V: TRBV5-5; D: .; CDR3: CASSPMQETQYF
J: TRBJ1-1; V: TRBV28; D: .; CDR3: CASSFSVTEAFF
J: TRBJ2-7; V: TRBV4-2; D: .; CDR3: CASSQRGPYEQYF
J: TRBJ1-1; V: TRBV6-5; D: .; CDR3: CASTQFLNTEAFF
J: TRBJ2-2; V: TRBV5-4; D: .; CDR3: CASSEDLGPTGELFF
J: TRBJ2-2; V: TRBV6-6; D: TRBD2; CDR3: CASSTGTSNTGELFF
J: TRBJ2-3; V: TRBV2; D: TRBD2; CDR3: CASTSRQTSGGFADTQYF
J: TRBJ2-2; V: TRBV7-2; D: .; CDR3: CASSTRLGGTGELFF
J: TRBJ1-4; V: TRBV4-2; D: .; CDR3: CASRNDRGEKLFF
J: TRBJ2-2; V: TRBV4-2; D: TRBD2; CDR3: CASSQATSGNTGELFF
J: TRBJ2-3; V: TRBV5-1; D: .; CDR3: CASSLEGATTDTQYF
J: TRBJ1-5; V: TRBV6-6; D: .; CDR3: CASRYDYSNQPQHF
J: TRBJ1-4; V: TRBV6-5; D: .; CDR3: CASSYRGSNEKLFF
J: TRBJ2-7; V: TRBV6-6; D: .; CDR3: CASSRTGSSYEQYF
J: TRBJ2-6; V: TRBV10-2; D: TRBD1; CDR3: CASRLDRAGANVLTF
J: TRBJ2-7; V: TRBV6-5; D: TRBD1; CDR3: CASSYRDRGRHEQYF
J: TRBJ1-1; V: TRBV6-5; D: .; CDR3: CASSEHSGSTEAFF